This T cell receptor beta chain was identified during a study of cytomegalovirus exposure and HLA in healthy donors. Study-level results: Analysis performed later found more than 15,000 TCR beta sequences associated with HLA alleles at 0.05 false discovery rate.

Primers for the PCR totalled 60 Vbeta and 13 Jbeta. This table comes from immunoSEQ multiplex PCR, and its TCRdb copy is limited to in-frame clones, with some not included. The sample includes just over 150,000 clones, roughly 82% seen only once; the top ten take roughly 6.7%. Per germline, CDR1 DFQATT and CDR2 SNEGSKA (reference sequence). The CDR3 loop spans 11 amino acids. V was pared by 5 bases and J by 12 bases, with 16 bases between. Comment on this clone: What it recognizes is unknown.

J is TRBJ2-5 and V is TRBV20-1; possible D gene TRBD2, 5 bases. The sample consisted of PBMCs. The TCR originated in a man between 50 and 59 years old in good health and CMV-seropositive. CDR3 in amino acids: CSAGPSSLKYF. The CDR3 region has the DNA TGCAGTGCTGGGCCTAGCTCCTTGAAGTACTTC.